A single sample is the source of the 26 T cell receptor beta chains below, sequenced in a study of Ad26.COV2.S vaccination and SARS-CoV-2 variants. Regarding treatment: some 20 received Ad26.COV2.S at low or high dose, single or two shots; several received placebo; per-sample allocation not given. Sampling took place 63 days after the first vaccine or placebo injection. The data were produced by immunoSEQ multiplex PCR, yet TCRdb's version contains in-frame clones alone and is incomplete. The table shows 400,000 or so clones, with less than 90% occurring only once. The source material was peripheral blood, sampled in a trial of Ad26.COV2.S vaccine versus placebo. All receptors come from a person aged 18 to 59 who received the Ad26.COV2.S COVID-19 vaccine or a placebo.

The rearrangement uses TRBV12-3 or TRBV12-4 and TRBJ1-2; no clear D. Trimming cost V 6 bases and J 6 bases, with 14 bases left between them. The CDR3 consists of 13 residues. CDR3 protein: CASSPTRKDGYTF. CDR3 bases: TGTGCCAGCAGCCCCACTAGGAAGGATGGCTACACCTTC.

The chain couples TRBV5-1 to TRBJ2-5, with 8 nucleotides matching TRBD2. The CDR3 consists of 14 residues. The trim removed 4 bases at V and 5 bases at J, leaving 7 bases unmatched. Germline V gene lookup returns CDR1 SGHRS and CDR2 YFSETQ. The CDR3 spells CASSPRGGRETQYF. The DNA for the CDR3 is TGCGCCAGCAGCCCACGGGGGGGCAGGGAGACCCAGTACTTC.

This chain uses TRBV27 with TRBJ2-6; TRBD1 matches at 9 bases. This CDR3 has 17 amino acids. The V and J ends lost 6 bases and 0 bases, in that order; junction bases with no gene match: 6. The germline V gene has CDR1 MNHEY and CDR2 SMNVEV (reference sequence). This CDR3 reads CASSVGQGLSGANVLTF. The CDR3 coding sequence is TGTGCCAGCAGCGTGGGACAGGGACTCTCTGGGGCCAACGTCCTGACTTTC.

The gene calls are TRBV6-6 and TRBJ1-2; 7 nucleotides match TRBD1. The J segment lost 8 bases and the V segment lost 6 bases, leaving 9 bases of the junction unmatched. This CDR3 region has 13 residues. The germline CDR1 and CDR2 sequences are MNHNY and SVGAGI (reference sequence). The CDR3 here is CASSPDRAVGYTF. For the CDR3, the DNA is TGTGCCAGCAGCCCCGACAGGGCGGTCGGCTACACCTTC.

CDR3 sequence (DNA): TGTGCCAGCAGCTTAGGACATTTCCCCGGGACAGGGGGCCAAGAGACCCAGTACTTC. Amino acid sequence: CASSLGHFPGTGGQETQYF. The rearrangement links TRBV7-9 to TRBJ2-5; 11 positions agree with TRBD1. This CDR3 is 19 amino acids long. Trimming removed 1 base from V and 1 base from J; junction bases left unmatched: 11. Germline CDR1 reads SEHNR; CDR2 reads FQNEAQ (reference sequence).

The chain combines TRBV7-9 with TRBJ2-1; 10 nucleotides agree with TRBD1. Per germline, CDR1 SEHNR and CDR2 FQNEAQ (reference sequence). This CDR3 is 16 amino acids long. Trimming removed 1 base from V and 8 bases from J; junction bases left unmatched: 8. The CDR3 DNA sequence: TGTGCCAGCAGCTTAGAGGGGACAGGGGCGGGTGATGAGCAGTTCTTC. Its protein product is CASSLEGTGAGDEQFF.

This rearrangement joins TRBV18 to TRBJ2-3; possibly TRBD1 for D (5 bases). Germline values: CDR1 KGHSH, CDR2 LQKENI. V was shortened by 3 bases and J by 3 bases, with 25 bases between the two germline ends. The CDR3 spans 19 residues. In nucleotides, the CDR3 is TGTGCCAGCTCACCCCCAACGATCAGGGATTATTTTGGGACAGATACGCAGTATTTT. Its translation: CASSPPTIRDYFGTDTQYF.

The CDR3 sequence is CASRTGNQPQHF. The CDR3 DNA sequence: TGTGCCAGCAGAACAGGGAATCAGCCCCAGCATTTT. The rearrangement joins TRBV21-1 to TRBJ1-5; the table gives TRBD1 as D, unverified against the DNA. TRBV21-1 is reported as a pseudogene. The CDR3 consists of 12 residues.

This clone was observed a few times. This rearrangement joins TRBV7-9 to TRBJ1-6; TRBD1 might be the D (6 bases). Germline V gene data show CDR1 as SEHNR and CDR2 as FQNEAQ (reference sequence). V dropped 5 bases and J dropped 5 bases, with 13 bases sitting between them. The CDR3 has 15 residues. The CDR3 spells CASSTSDRHNSPLHF. In DNA form, the CDR3 reads TGTGCCAGCAGCACGTCTGACAGGCATAATTCACCCCTCCACTTT.

The CDR3 sequence: CASSGGTGNTEAFF. The CDR3 DNA sequence: TGCGCCAGCAGCGGCGGGACAGGGAACACTGAAGCTTTCTTT. This rearrangement joins TRBV5-1 to TRBJ1-1; 8 bases agree with TRBD1. The germline CDR1 and CDR2 sequences are SGHRS and YFSETQ. J lost 1 base, V lost 4 bases, and 3 bases had no gene match. The CDR3 has 14 amino acids. Variable domain in full (rest from reference TRBV5-1 and TRBJ1-1): KAGVTQTPRYLIKTRGQQVTLSCSPISGHRSVSWYQQTPGQGLQFLFEYFSETQRNKGNFPGRFSGRQFSNSRSEMNVSTLELGDSALYLCASSGGTGNTEAFFGQGTRLTVV.

This sequence joins TRBV3-1 (or the pseudogene TRBV3-2) and TRBJ1-3; D gene ambiguous. CDR3 size: 15 residues. Deletions cut 4 bases from V and 4 bases from J, with 14 bases between. The germline gives CDR1 LGHDT, CDR2 YNNKEL (reference sequence). CDR3 nucleotides: TGTGCCAGCAGCCCGGCCGGAAACCGGGGAAACACCATATATTTT. Amino acids: CASSPAGNRGNTIYF.

V usage is TRBV7-8 and J usage is TRBJ2-5; D gene unclear. The CDR3 length is 13 residues. Germline loops: CDR1 SGHVS, CDR2 FQNEAQ. V lost 4 bases and J lost 1, with 7 bases in between. The CDR3 DNA is TGTGCCAGCAGCTCCCCAACCCAAGAGACCCAGTACTTC. Translating it yields CASSSPTQETQYF.

This clone was picked up one time. The junction departs from the called germline gene at one end, perhaps through a read error. The rearrangement uses TRBV5-4 and TRBJ2-3, with D tentatively TRBD2 (6 bases). Germline V CDR1 and CDR2: SGHNT, YYREEE (reference sequence). This CDR3 is 15 amino acids long. For the CDR3, the DNA is TGTGCCAGCAGTTTGGGACTGATTAGCACAGATACGCAGTATTTT. Its translation: CASSLGLISTDTQYF.

The chain uses TRBV10-2 and TRBJ1-1, with D unresolved. This CDR3 spans 15 amino acids. The germline gives CDR1 WSHSY, CDR2 SAAADI. V gave up 0 bases and J gave up 3 bases, with 11 bases separating them. The CDR3 nucleotides read TGCGCCAGCAGTGAGTCGGCAAATTGGGACACTGAAGCTTTCTTT. This translates into CASSESANWDTEAFF.

Points on this clone: The same CDR3 can be traced to other DNA sequences in this sample. The genes are TRBV5-1 and TRBJ1-1, with a possible D match to TRBD1 (6 bases). This CDR3 has 14 residues. CDR1 is SGHRS, CDR2 YFSETQ, per germline. Trimming took off 0 bases at V and 5 bases at J, with 11 bases between the two ends. In DNA form, the CDR3 reads TGCGCCAGCAGCTTGGAAGGGGGTCTAACTGAAGCTTTCTTT. Translated: CASSLEGGLTEAFF.

This rearrangement joins TRBV11-2 to TRBJ1-1; D gene ambiguous. The CDR3 consists of 12 residues. Per germline, CDR1 SGHAT and CDR2 FQNNGV. V was shortened by 5 bases and J by 0 bases, with 4 bases between the two germline ends. CDR3 coding DNA: TGTGCCAGCAGCAAGTTGAACACTGAAGCTTTCTTT. This codes for CASSKLNTEAFF.

This chain links TRBV20-1 with TRBJ1-5; no clear D gene. The CDR3 contains 13 residues. From germline, CDR1 is DFQATT and CDR2 SNEGSKA (reference sequence). The germline V and J ends were trimmed by 3 bases and 7 bases, with 13 bases remaining between them. The CDR3 DNA reads as TGCAGTGCTAGTCCCGGGGAAATACAGCCCCAGCATTTT. Translation: CSASPGEIQPQHF.

This rearrangement joins TRBV7-9 to TRBJ1-5; D gene uncertain. With 4 bases removed from V and 0 bases from J, the gap between germline ends came to 7 bases. The CDR3 spans 14 residues. Per germline, CDR1 SEHNR and CDR2 FQNEAQ (reference sequence). CDR3: CASSYRDSNQPQHF. In DNA, the CDR3 is TGTGCCAGCAGCTACCGGGATAGCAATCAGCCCCAGCATTTT.

V usage is TRBV7-9 and J usage is TRBJ1-1; D remains unclear. The germline V gene encodes CDR1 SEHNR and CDR2 FQNEAQ (reference sequence). CDR3 length: 13 amino acids. Trimming cost V 1 base and J 10 bases, with 13 bases left between them. The CDR3 spells CASSLGGGERAFF. As DNA, the CDR3 is TGTGCCAGCAGCTTAGGAGGCGGGGAGAGAGCTTTCTTT. Full variable domain (rest looked up from reference TRBV7-9 and TRBJ1-1): DTGVSQNPRHKITKRGQNVTFRCDPISEHNRLYWYRQTLGQGPEFLTYFQNEAQLEKSRLLSDRFSAERPKGSFSTLEIQRTEQGDSAMYLCASSLGGGERAFFGQGTRLTVV.

This clone was found once. The gene calls are TRBV12-3 or TRBV12-4 and TRBJ1-5, with D uncertain. Trimming shortened V by 6 bases and J by 3 bases, and 9 bases separated the two germline ends. This CDR3 is 13 amino acids long. The DNA of the CDR3 is TGTGCCAGCAGCCAGAGGGACAATCAGCCCCAGCATTTT. It codes for CASSQRDNQPQHF.

The V gene is TRBV9, the J gene TRBJ1-2; D may be TRBD1 (6 bases). Germline loops: CDR1 SGDLS, CDR2 YYNGEE. This CDR3 is built from 15 residues. Trimming shortened V by 0 bases and J by 6 bases, and 15 bases separated the two germline ends. Written as DNA, the CDR3 is TGTGCCAGCAGCGTAGGAGTGGCAGGGGATGATGGCTACACCTTC. As protein: CASSVGVAGDDGYTF.

The chain joins TRBV10-3 to TRBJ1-1; TRBD1 is a possible D gene (6 bases). CDR3 length: 14 residues. CDR1 and CDR2 from the germline V gene are ENHRY and SYGVKD. The V end lost 3 bases, the J end lost 1 base, and 9 bases lay between the germline ends. CDR3 bases: TGTGCCATCAGTGAACGACAGGAGAACACTGAAGCTTTCTTT. Its protein product is CAISERQENTEAFF.

This clone is a singleton in its sample. This chain uses TRBV5-1 with TRBJ1-2, with D possibly TRBD1 on 5 matching bases. V dropped 4 bases and J dropped 0 bases, with 10 bases sitting between them. Germline lookup yields CDR1 SGHRS and CDR2 YFSETQ. This CDR3 spans 14 amino acids. The CDR3 sequence is CASSPGTPNYGYTF. The CDR3 nucleotides read TGCGCCAGCAGCCCCGGGACGCCTAACTATGGCTACACCTTC.

The chain employs TRBV4-1 and TRBJ2-1; possibly TRBD1 for D (5 bases). V gave up 0 bases and J gave up 10 bases, with 16 bases separating them. Germline assignment: CDR1 MGHRA and CDR2 YSYEKL. The CDR3 totals 15 residues. The CDR3 spells CASSQEDSPPGEQFF. In DNA form, the CDR3 reads TGCGCCAGCAGCCAAGAAGACAGCCCACCTGGGGAGCAGTTCTTC.

The genes are TRBV11-2 and TRBJ2-1; the match to TRBD2 covers 8 bases. This CDR3 has 14 residues. The J segment lost 7 bases and the V segment lost 1 base, leaving 3 bases of the junction unmatched. CDR1 and CDR2 from the germline V gene are SGHAT and FQNNGV. CDR3 region: CASSLAGGPNEQFF. CDR3 bases: TGTGCCAGCAGCTTAGCGGGGGGGCCTAATGAGCAGTTCTTC.

J is TRBJ1-1 and V is TRBV7-8; the D is unclear. The V end lost 5 bases, the J end lost 5 bases, and 18 bases lay between the germline ends. This CDR3 is built from 15 residues. Germline V gives CDR1 SGHVS, CDR2 FQNEAQ. For the CDR3, the DNA is TGTGCCAGCAGCCCAGCGCGCATGGAGCGTACTGAAGCTTTCTTT. It codes for CASSPARMERTEAFF.